One sample yielded the 7 T cell receptor beta chains listed below, sequenced in a study of regulatory T cells in long-lasting Graves disease. The TCR beta library used iRepertoire HTBI primers with Arm-PCR amplification of CDR3. One entry per CDR3 protein results from TCRdb running MiXCR on the multiplex PCR reads. This sample carries roughly 450,000 distinct CDR3 sequences, less than 25% of them seen once, and the ten largest clones take about 27%. The time point here: persistent/refractory GD, antithyroid drugs over 5 years with positive TRAb. Isolated PBMC RNA provided the starting material for the TCR library. The sample here was peripheral blood mononuclear cells (PBMCs), taken when the disease was refractory, from a patient treated with antithyroid drugs. The receptors shown here come from a female donor with Graves disease.

This clonotype was found many times. The CDR3 coding sequence is TGTGCCAGCAGCTTAGTCCCAGGACGGACTGAAGCTTTCTTT. Protein sequence: CASSLVPGRTEAFF. V and J are TRBV7-2 and TRBJ1-1; D is unclear. In germline, CDR1 is SGHTA, CDR2 FQGNSA. Trimming took 1 base from V and 5 from J, leaving 11 bases between them. This CDR3 is built from 14 residues.

The V gene is TRBV29-1, the J gene TRBJ2-5; D perhaps matches TRBD2 (6 bases). CDR1 and CDR2 from the germline V gene are SQVTM and ANQGSEA. The CDR3 loop spans 13 amino acids. Trimming cost V 4 bases and J 4 bases, with 13 bases left between them. The CDR3 loop reads CSVGVRLGETQYF. The CDR3 nucleotides are TGCAGCGTTGGGGTAAGACTAGGAGAGACCCAGTACTTC.

This clonotype was recorded many times. The chain carries TRBV2 and TRBJ2-7; 7 positions match TRBD1. The germline V gene has CDR1 SNHLY and CDR2 FYNNEI. V was clipped by 8 bases and J by 3 bases; unmatched bases: 13. This CDR3 region has 15 residues. The CDR3 sequence is CASQAGTDLHYEQYF. The CDR3 bases are TGTGCCAGCCAAGCCGGGACAGACCTCCACTACGAGCAGTACTTC.

This clonotype was picked up a small number of times. The chain has TRBV18 and TRBJ1-2, with D hard to call. The germline gives CDR1 KGHSH, CDR2 LQKENI. The length of the CDR3 is 14 residues. V lost 3 bases and J 4 bases, leaving 12 bases between the germline ends. CDR3 region: CASSPGGLPYGYTF. The CDR3 bases are TGTGCCAGCTCACCGGGAGGTTTGCCCTATGGCTACACCTTC.

Regarding this clonotype: A much bigger clone sits one base away, suggesting this may be a read error. The V and J genes are TRBV28 and TRBJ2-5; D is perhaps TRBD2 (5 bases). This CDR3 contains 18 residues. CDR1 is MDHEN and CDR2 is SYDVKM in the germline V gene. The CDR3 sequence: CAGSFFPTHSVTGETQYF. CDR3 nucleotides: TGTGCCGGCAGTTTCTTTCCCACCCATAGCGTGACCGGGGAGACCCAGTACTTC.

The chain combines TRBV20-1 with TRBJ2-2; D might be TRBD1 (7 bases). CDR3 size: 14 residues. With 3 bases removed from V and 5 bases from J, the gap between germline ends came to 13 bases. CDR1 is DFQATT and CDR2 is SNEGSKA in the germline V gene (reference sequence). The CDR3 loop reads CSARRDSTTGELFF. The CDR3 bases are TGCAGTGCTAGGCGGGACAGTACGACCGGGGAGCTGTTTTTT.

This clonotype was recorded at least ten times. In DNA form, the CDR3 reads TGTGCCACCCATTTACACGCGGGAGGGGGGTCCAATGAGCAGTTCTTC. Translation gives CATHLHAGGGSNEQFF. The J gene is TRBJ2-1, the V gene TRBV2; 9 bases agree with TRBD2. Germline CDR1 SNHLY, CDR2 FYNNEI. The CDR3 runs to 16 residues. J gave up 6 bases and V 10 bases, and 16 bases lay outside the gene matches.